This paragraph covers one TCR beta chain sequence. Treatment meaning: oral pan-JAK inhibitor, 5-10 mg twice daily. Germline CDR1 SQVTM, CDR2 ANQGSEA. The CDR3 has 13 residues. V lost 2 bases to trimming and J lost 5 bases, with 13 bases between them. The data are from a study of CD8+ T cells in alopecia areata. The wider study: Treated patients received oral tofacitinib, 5 to 10 mg twice daily.

It was cDNA, reverse transcribed from extracted RNA, that served as the sequencing template. The protocol was immunoSEQ multiplex PCR, while the TCRdb copy is restricted to in-frame clones and leaves out a portion. The sample has tens of thousands of clones, about 43% seen once; the top ten hold 20%. This chain joins TRBV29-1 and TRBJ2-7; D is perhaps TRBD2 (6 bases). The sequenced sample was CD8+ T cells sorted from blood, obtained at approximately week 37, from a patient treated with tofacitinib. This receptor was identified in a human donor with alopecia areata. CDR3: CSVELEGFHEQYF. The CDR3 coding sequence is TGCAGCGTTGAACTGGAGGGATTCCACGAGCAGTACTTC.